The clone carrying this TCR beta chain was seen many times. Its target is not known. Germline values: CDR1 SGHRS, CDR2 YFSETQ. After removal of 4 bases from V and 0 bases from J, the junction contained 15 bases not matched to a gene. The CDR3 is 20 residues long. TCRdb re-derived calls from the 5' RACE reads in MiXCR, one entry per CDR3 protein. This table has 250,000 or so distinct CDR3 sequences, roughly a tenth appearing once. The data stem from a study of CD8 T cells in ankylosing spondylitis. Study-wide findings and caveats: Some motif variants had been reported before (in reactive arthritis synovial fluid and blood).

The sequence was collected from a male donor with ankylosing spondylitis or in good health (not recorded which). The rearrangement links TRBV5-1 to TRBJ2-1; TRBD2 aligns across 11 bases. The specimen was blood, either unsorted or a sorted T cell fraction (not recorded which). The CDR3 DNA sequence: TGCGCCAGCAGCCCAATAGGGACTAGCGGTTCGGGGAACTCCTACAATGAGCAGTTCTTC. It translates to CASSPIGTSGSGNSYNEQFF.